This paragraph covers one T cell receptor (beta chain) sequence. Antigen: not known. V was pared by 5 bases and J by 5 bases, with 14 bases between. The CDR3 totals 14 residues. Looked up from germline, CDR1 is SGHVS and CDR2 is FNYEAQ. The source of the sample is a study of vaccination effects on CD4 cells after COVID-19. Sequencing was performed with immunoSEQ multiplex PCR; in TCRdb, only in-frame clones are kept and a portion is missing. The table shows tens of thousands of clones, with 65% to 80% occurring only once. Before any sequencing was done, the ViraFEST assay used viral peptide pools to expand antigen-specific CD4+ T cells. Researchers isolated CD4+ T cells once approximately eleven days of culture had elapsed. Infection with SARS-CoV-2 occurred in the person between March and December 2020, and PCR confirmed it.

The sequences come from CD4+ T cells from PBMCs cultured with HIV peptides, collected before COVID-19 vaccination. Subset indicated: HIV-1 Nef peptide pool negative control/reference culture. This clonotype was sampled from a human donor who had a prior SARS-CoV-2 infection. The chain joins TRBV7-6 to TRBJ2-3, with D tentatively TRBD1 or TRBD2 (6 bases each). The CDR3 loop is CASSPGGRGDTQYF. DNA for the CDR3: TGTGCCAGCAGCCCTGGGGGGCGGGGAGATACGCAGTATTTT.